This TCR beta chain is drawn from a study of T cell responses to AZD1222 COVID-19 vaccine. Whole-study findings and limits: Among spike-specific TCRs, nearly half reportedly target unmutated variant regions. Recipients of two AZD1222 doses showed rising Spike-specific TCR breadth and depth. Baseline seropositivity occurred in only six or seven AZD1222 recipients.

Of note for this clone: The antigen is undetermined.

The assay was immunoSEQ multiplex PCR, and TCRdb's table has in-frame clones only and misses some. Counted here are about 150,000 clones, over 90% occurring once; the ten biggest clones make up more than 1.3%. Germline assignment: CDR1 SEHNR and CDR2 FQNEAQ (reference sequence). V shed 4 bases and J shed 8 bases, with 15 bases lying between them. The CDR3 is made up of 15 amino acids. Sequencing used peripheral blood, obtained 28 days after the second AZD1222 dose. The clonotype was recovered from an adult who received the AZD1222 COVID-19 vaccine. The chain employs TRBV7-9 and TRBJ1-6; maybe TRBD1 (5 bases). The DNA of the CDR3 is TGTGCCAGCAGCTCCCCCCTGGGGCGAGATTCACCCCTCCACTTT. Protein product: CASSSPLGRDSPLHF.